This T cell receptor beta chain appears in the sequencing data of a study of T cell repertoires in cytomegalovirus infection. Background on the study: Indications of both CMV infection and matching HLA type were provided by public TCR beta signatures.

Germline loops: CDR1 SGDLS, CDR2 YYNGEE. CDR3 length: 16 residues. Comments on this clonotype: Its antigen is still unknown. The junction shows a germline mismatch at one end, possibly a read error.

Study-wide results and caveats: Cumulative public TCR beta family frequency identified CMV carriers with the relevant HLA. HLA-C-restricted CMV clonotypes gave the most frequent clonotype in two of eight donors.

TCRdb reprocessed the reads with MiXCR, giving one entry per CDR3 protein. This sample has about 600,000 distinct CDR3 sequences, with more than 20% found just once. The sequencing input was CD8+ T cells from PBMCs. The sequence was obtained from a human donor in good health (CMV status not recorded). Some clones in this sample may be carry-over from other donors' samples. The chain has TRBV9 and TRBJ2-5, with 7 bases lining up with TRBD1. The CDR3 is CVSSVSRDSYQETQYF. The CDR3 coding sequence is TGTGTCAGCAGCGTTAGTAGGGACAGCTACCAAGAGACCCAGTACTTC.